Listed here are 27 T cell receptor beta chains from one sample, sequenced in a study of T-cell reconstitution after alpha-beta-depleted transplantation in children. This sample's TCRbeta library carried unique molecular identifier barcodes. Via MiXCR, TCRdb re-called the PCR reads, giving one row per CDR3 protein. The sample has about 250,000 distinct CDR3 sequences; about 24% are singletons. The starting material was PBMCs, mostly from graft donor cells, obtained 360 days after TCRalphabeta/CD19-depleted stem cell transplant. These receptors all come from a female patient aged 2-9 years who had a stem cell transplant for congenital amegakaryocytic thrombocytopenia, so the T cells may come from the graft donor.

This clonotype showed up just a few times. The J gene is TRBJ2-5, the V gene TRBV29-1; D ambiguous. The length of the CDR3 is 12 residues. Trimming removed 3 bases at V and 0 bases at J, with 5 bases between. Per the germline V gene, CDR1 is SQVTM and CDR2 is ANQGSEA. This chain's CDR3 is CSVDPDQETQYF. The CDR3 DNA reads TGCAGCGTTGACCCGGACCAAGAGACCCAGTACTTC.

This clonotype turned up a few times. V gene TRBV27 combines with J gene TRBJ1-1, with a tentative D call TRBD1 (5 bases). Germline values: CDR1 MNHEY, CDR2 SMNVEV (reference sequence). The CDR3 is 13 residues long. Deletions cut 2 bases from V and 8 bases from J, with 12 bases between. The CDR3 sequence: CASSLIGTTEAFF. CDR3 nucleotide sequence: TGTGCCAGCAGTTTAATCGGGACGACCGAAGCTTTCTTT.

The chain couples TRBV7-9 to TRBJ1-4; D not resolved. Germline-derived CDR1 and CDR2 are SEHNR and FQNEAQ (reference sequence). The ends were cut back, 3 bases at V and 3 bases at J, with 8 bases in the middle. This CDR3 is built from 14 residues. CDR3 sequence: CASSLAVSNEKLFF. The CDR3 nucleotides are TGTGCCAGCAGCTTGGCAGTGTCTAATGAAAAACTGTTTTTT.

There are a few counts of this clonotype. The J gene is TRBJ2-5, the V gene TRBV19; 15 bases fit TRBD2. The J segment lost 5 bases and the V segment lost 3 bases, leaving 7 bases of the junction unmatched. The CDR3 loop spans 17 amino acids. Germline V gene lookup returns CDR1 LNHDA and CDR2 SQIVND (reference sequence). Here the CDR3 reads CASSMTSGTSGRETQYF. DNA for the CDR3: TGTGCCAGTAGTATGACATCCGGGACTAGCGGGAGGGAGACCCAGTACTTC.

This clonotype was counted a few times. The rearrangement uses TRBV20-1 and TRBJ2-2; TRBD1 agrees at 7 bases. Looked up from germline, CDR1 is DFQATT and CDR2 is SNEGSKA (reference sequence). The CDR3 runs 13 residues. After removal of 6 bases from V and 1 base from J, the junction contained 2 bases not matched to a gene. The CDR3 nucleotides are TGCAGTGCGTACAGGGGGAACACCGGGGAGCTGTTTTTT. It yields the protein CSAYRGNTGELFF.

This clonotype has a handful of counts. The chain carries TRBV3-1 and TRBJ2-5, with D possibly matching TRBD1 (6 bases). CDR1 and CDR2 from the germline V gene are LGHDT and YNNKEL (reference sequence). This CDR3 region has 13 residues. The V end lost 3 bases, the J end lost 5 bases, and 10 bases lay between the germline ends. The chain's CDR3 is CASSQGAEETQYF. Written as DNA, the CDR3 is TGTGCCAGCAGCCAGGGGGCTGAGGAGACCCAGTACTTC.

The chain recombines TRBV4-1 with TRBJ2-7, with D perhaps TRBD1 (5 bases). Germline V CDR1 and CDR2: MGHRA, YSYEKL. This CDR3 contains 12 residues. V lost 3 bases to trimming and J lost 8 bases, with 11 bases between them. The CDR3 loop is CASSQVRAKQYF. In DNA, the CDR3 is TGCGCCAGCAGCCAGGTCAGGGCAAAGCAGTACTTC.

This clonotype was seen a handful of times. This rearrangement joins TRBV12-3 or TRBV12-4 to TRBJ2-5, with D unresolved. V was pared by 5 bases and J by 3 bases, with 10 bases between. The CDR3 covers 13 residues. The DNA of the CDR3 is TGTGCCAGCAGTCAGAGGAGAAAAGAGACCCAGTACTTC. Protein product: CASSQRRKETQYF.

This clonotype was seen only once. The chain links TRBV28 to TRBJ2-1; the D gene is possibly TRBD2 (6 bases). V was trimmed by 3 bases and J by 6 bases, leaving 15 bases between them. Per the germline V gene, CDR1 is MDHEN and CDR2 is SYDVKM. The CDR3 runs 15 residues. The CDR3 is CASSFGGRAANEQFF. The CDR3 nucleotides are TGTGCCAGCAGTTTTGGGGGGAGAGCAGCCAATGAGCAGTTCTTC.

The V gene is TRBV9, the J gene TRBJ2-3, with 10 bases identical to TRBD2. Looked up from germline, CDR1 is SGDLS and CDR2 is YYNGEE. The CDR3 extends over 17 amino acids. Trimming at V came to 7 bases and at J to 3 bases, leaving 14 bases not matched to a gene. The CDR3 coding sequence is TGTGCCAGCGTCGTAGGGGCTAGCGGGAGTACGACAGATACGCAGTATTTT. Protein product: CASVVGASGSTTDTQYF.

The sample holds a few counts of this clonotype. This chain connects TRBV28 to TRBJ2-3, with unresolved D. Germline-derived CDR1 and CDR2 are MDHEN and SYDVKM. V lost 6 bases and J lost 0, with 7 bases in between. This CDR3 comprises 13 residues. This chain's CDR3 is CASRPASTDTQYF. CDR3 coding DNA: TGTGCCAGCAGACCGGCTAGCACAGATACGCAGTATTTT.

This sequence joins TRBV28 and TRBJ1-1, with D possibly TRBD1 on 5 matching bases. The CDR3 extends over 14 amino acids. Germline values: CDR1 MDHEN, CDR2 SYDVKM. The V end lost 8 bases, the J end lost 5 bases, and 18 bases lay between the germline ends. CDR3 nucleotides: TGTGCCAGCCAAGATGGGCAGGGAAGGACTGAAGCTTTCTTT. This gives the protein CASQDGQGRTEAFF.

The gene calls are TRBV10-3 and TRBJ2-6, with TRBD1 matching over 10 bases. Germline lookup yields CDR1 ENHRY and CDR2 SYGVKD. The CDR3 totals 15 residues. V was clipped by 11 bases and J by 0 bases; unmatched bases: 4. CDR3 DNA: TGTGCCTCCGGGACAGGGGACTCTGGGGCCAACGTCCTGACTTTC. It specifies CASGTGDSGANVLTF.

This clonotype appeared a few times. The V and J genes are TRBV3-1 and TRBJ2-3, with 9 positions matching TRBD2. Trimming cost V 5 bases and J 4 bases; bases outside gene matches: 7. Germline-derived CDR1 and CDR2 are LGHDT and YNNKEL (reference sequence). The CDR3 is 15 residues long. The CDR3 reads CASSKSGGPSDTQYF. Here the CDR3 DNA reads TGTGCCAGCAGCAAAAGCGGGGGGCCTTCAGATACGCAGTATTTT.

This clonotype was counted only a few times. This chain uses TRBV12-3 or TRBV12-4 with TRBJ2-1; D may be TRBD1 (5 bases). The CDR3 is 15 residues long. Trimming pared 2 bases from V and 6 bases from J, leaving 14 bases between. The CDR3 sequence: CASSLQGLRLNEQFF. CDR3 DNA sequence: TGTGCCAGCAGTTTACAGGGATTAAGGCTCAATGAGCAGTTCTTC.

This chain links TRBV20-1 with TRBJ2-3; TRBD2 agrees at 10 bases. V was clipped by 1 base and J by 4 bases; unmatched bases: 8. Germline lookup yields CDR1 DFQATT and CDR2 SNEGSKA (reference sequence). This CDR3 contains 16 residues. The CDR3 protein is CSARVEAGGVADTQYF. The CDR3 nucleotides are TGCAGTGCTAGAGTGGAAGCGGGAGGGGTCGCAGATACGCAGTATTTT.

The chain is built from TRBV12-3 or TRBV12-4 and TRBJ1-1; D possibly corresponds to TRBD1 (5 bases). The germline V and J ends were trimmed by 7 bases and 0 bases, with 15 bases remaining between them. The CDR3 is 15 amino acids. The CDR3, as DNA: TGTGCCAGCATCCGAACGGGGACTATGAACACTGAAGCTTTCTTT. It yields the protein CASIRTGTMNTEAFF.

This clonotype was picked up a small number of times. The chain links TRBV6-2 or TRBV6-3 to TRBJ1-1, with 7 bases identical to TRBD1. CDR1 is MNHEY, CDR2 SVGEGT, per germline. The J segment lost 7 bases and the V segment lost 2 bases, leaving 7 bases of the junction unmatched. The CDR3 totals 14 residues. The CDR3 bases are TGTGCCAGCAGTTACGACCAGGGGGGGAATGAAGCTTTCTTT. Translation: CASSYDQGGNEAFF.

The sample holds many counts of this clonotype. The chain has TRBV29-1 and TRBJ2-1, with TRBD2 matching 11 bases. Germline CDR1 SQVTM, CDR2 ANQGSEA. There are 15 residues in the CDR3. V shed 7 bases, J shed 3 bases, and the junction held 8 bases outside the gene matches. The CDR3 protein is CSEQLAGAFYNEQFF. The CDR3 DNA reads as TGCAGCGAGCAACTAGCGGGAGCCTTCTACAATGAGCAGTTCTTC.

This clonotype was observed a handful of times. V and J are TRBV2 and TRBJ1-2; D gene unclear. The CDR3 has 15 amino acids. Trimming took off 2 bases at V and 4 bases at J, with 14 bases between the two ends. Per germline, CDR1 SNHLY and CDR2 FYNNEI. The CDR3 sequence: CASSESDAFPYGYTF. In DNA, the CDR3 is TGTGCCAGCAGTGAATCTGACGCTTTCCCCTATGGCTACACCTTC.

The chain carries TRBV9 and TRBJ2-5; 13 bases are shared with TRBD2. CDR3 size: 16 residues. Germline V gene data show CDR1 as SGDLS and CDR2 as YYNGEE. J gave up 4 bases and V 3 bases, and 6 bases lay outside the gene matches. CDR3 amino acids: CASSARLAGGGETQYF. The CDR3 nucleotides are TGTGCCAGCAGCGCACGACTAGCGGGAGGCGGAGAGACCCAGTACTTC.

This clonotype was seen only a few times. This sequence joins TRBV10-3 and TRBJ2-7; D is unresolved. The CDR3 extends over 11 amino acids. The V end lost 3 bases, the J end lost 3 bases, and 3 bases lay between the germline ends. Germline CDR1 is ENHRY and CDR2 is SYGVKD. The CDR3 DNA reads TGTGCCATCAGTGACGGCTACGAGCAGTACTTC. The encoded protein is CAISDGYEQYF.

This clonotype was seen many times. The V and J genes are TRBV29-1 and TRBJ2-1; D gene uncertain. The V gene lost 6 bases and the J gene lost 6 bases, with 15 bases spanning the gap. This CDR3 region has 13 residues. Germline assignment: CDR1 SQVTM and CDR2 ANQGSEA. CDR3 sequence (DNA): TGCAGCGTCCTCTCCACAACACGCAATGAGCAGTTCTTC. This translates into CSVLSTTRNEQFF.

This clonotype was observed a handful of times. V and J are TRBV6-2 or TRBV6-3 and TRBJ2-1; D is ambiguous. The V end was cut by 6 bases, the J end by 3 bases, with 15 bases between. The germline CDR1 and CDR2 sequences are MNHEY and SVGEGT. The CDR3 spans 15 residues. CDR3 sequence reads: CASSPTRWYYNEQFF. Written as DNA, the CDR3 is TGTGCCAGCAGCCCGACCAGGTGGTACTACAATGAGCAGTTCTTC.

This chain connects TRBV6-2 or TRBV6-3 to TRBJ2-7; 10 bases fit TRBD1. The CDR3 is made up of 14 amino acids. Germline lookup yields CDR1 MNHEY and CDR2 SVGEGT. V lost 6 bases, J lost 6 bases, and 8 bases stayed unmatched. This CDR3 reads CASRSPGQGPEQYF. Written as DNA, the CDR3 is TGTGCCAGCAGATCGCCGGGACAGGGGCCCGAGCAGTACTTC.

This clonotype has only a few counts. The V call is TRBV7-2, the J call TRBJ1-2, with 8 bases that match TRBD1. The CDR3 has 15 amino acids. From germline, CDR1 is SGHTA and CDR2 FQGNSA. Trimming at V came to 1 base and at J to 7 bases, leaving 8 bases not matched to a gene. This CDR3 reads CASSLEAGGAFGYTF. CDR3 coding DNA: TGTGCCAGCAGCTTAGAAGCAGGGGGCGCGTTTGGCTACACCTTC.

The table lists this clonotype with a few counts. V and J are TRBV4-1 and TRBJ2-1; the D is unclear. V shed 0 bases and J shed 0 bases, with 9 bases lying between them. The CDR3 extends over 16 amino acids. Germline CDR1 reads MGHRA; CDR2 reads YSYEKL. The CDR3 DNA reads TGCGCCAGCAGCCAAGAAAGGTGGAGCTCCTACAATGAGCAGTTCTTC. It codes for CASSQERWSSYNEQFF.